This TCR beta chain was documented in a study of tumor-infiltrating lymphocytes in oesophageal squamous cell carcinoma. TCRdb reprocessed the PCR reads via MiXCR and lists one record per CDR3 protein. The table lists fewer than 20,000 distinct CDR3 sequences, approximately 46% of them singletons. CDR3 length: 16 residues. Germline CDR1 and CDR2: SGHVS and FNYEAQ. This clonotype was seen a few times. Input material: blood. The sequence derives from a female donor with esophageal squamous cell carcinoma. The genes are TRBV7-6 and TRBJ2-1; 7 bases are a match to TRBD2. The J call may be mistaken, given a closer DNA end match to TRBJ2-7. CDR3 nucleotides: TGTGCCAGCAGCTTAGGGGTTGGCGGGAGTCTCAGCGAGCAGTACTTC. Translation gives CASSLGVGGSLSEQYF.